The rows below give T cell receptor beta chains drawn from one sample of a study of T cell changes during pregnancy in multiple sclerosis. Some clones are missing from TCRdb's copy, which holds only in-frame ones; the method was immunoSEQ multiplex PCR. The sample yields almost 65,000 clones, roughly 90% seen once. The sample here was peripheral blood, taken in the first trimester of pregnancy. The origin of the receptors is a female donor with multiple sclerosis, enrolled in a pregnancy study. CDR3s include the opening cysteine and the closing phenylalanine or tryptophan. The D gene is left open where the match is weak. Some rows mark clone size as missing; the rest say once, few, many or name a class of expanded clone.

v_call	clone_size	j_call	d_call	cdr3_nt	cdr3_aa
TRBV7-8	NA	TRBJ1-1	TRBD1	TGTGCCAGCAGCACTCTAGGGGGCAGGGGGCTCGGTGAAGCTTTCTTT	CASSTLGGRGLGEAFF
TRBV10-3	NA	TRBJ2-7	NA	TGTGCCATCAGTGAACCTGAGCGGAGGGCCTACGAGCAGTACTTC	CAISEPERRAYEQYF
TRBV4-3	once	TRBJ2-7	TRBD2	TGCGCCAGCAGCCAAGGTCCGGGGACTAGCGACCGCTCCTACGAGCAGTACTTC	CASSQGPGTSDRSYEQYF
TRBV7-9	NA	TRBJ2-3	TRBD2	TGTGCCAGCAGCTTAGAGGCTAGCGGCGTCACAGATACGCAGTATTTT	CASSLEASGVTDTQYF
TRBV15	NA	TRBJ2-1	TRBD2	TGTGCCACCAGCCCCAAGGTCGGACTAGCGGGAGTATATGAGCAGTTCTTC	CATSPKVGLAGVYEQFF
TRBV11-3	NA	TRBJ2-5	NA	TGTGCCAGCAGCTTCTCCCCACCGACAGTAAAAGAGACCCAGTACTTC	CASSFSPPTVKETQYF
TRBV7-3	NA	TRBJ2-1	TRBD2	TGTGCCAGCAGCTCCCTCCCAGCGGGAGTATCGAGCTCCTACAATGAGCAGTTCTTC	CASSSLPAGVSSSYNEQFF
TRBV27	NA	TRBJ2-7	TRBD1	TGTGCCAGCAGAGCGGACAGGGGCTACGAGCAGTACTTC	CASRADRGYEQYF
TRBV7-9	NA	TRBJ2-5	TRBD2	TGTGCCAGCAGTAGATCCCCGGGACTAGCGGGCCAAGAGACCCAGTACTTC	CASSRSPGLAGQETQYF
TRBV7-2	once	TRBJ1-1	NA	TGTGCCAGCAGCTTAGGGAGAGGGTCTGAAGCTTTCTTT	CASSLGRGSEAFF
TRBV7-2	NA	TRBJ2-1	TRBD2	TGTGCCAGCAGCTTAATACTAGCGGGAGGGCCTGGCAATGAGCAGTTCTTC	CASSLILAGGPGNEQFF
TRBV12-1	NA	TRBJ2-1	NA	TGTGCCAGCAGCCCTCCGGCCCAGGGGGGTGGTGAGCAGTTCTTC	CASSPPAQGGGEQFF
TRBV10-3	NA	TRBJ1-5	TRBD1	TGTGCCATCAGTTTGACAGGGGACAATCAGCCCCAGCATTTT	CAISLTGDNQPQHF
TRBV23-1	NA	TRBJ2-2	NA	TGCGCCAGCAGTCATATGAGGAGGGCCGCGAACACCGGGGAGCTGTTTTTT	CASSHMRRAANTGELFF
TRBV7-9	few	TRBJ1-1	NA	TGTGCCAGCAGCTTAGTGGGCGCGTACACTGAAGCTTTCTTT	CASSLVGAYTEAFF
TRBV11-2	NA	TRBJ2-1	TRBD2	TGTGCCAGCAGCTTAGAGCTAGCGGGAGGGGGTAATGAGCAGTTCTTC	CASSLELAGGGNEQFF
TRBV7-2	NA	TRBJ2-3	TRBD2	TGTGCCACCAGACTAGCGGGAGGGAAAGATACGCAGTATTTT	CATRLAGGKDTQYF
TRBV29-1	NA	TRBJ1-2	NA	TGCAGCGTGAATACGGACATGGTCTATGGCTACACCTTC	CSVNTDMVYGYTF
TRBV10-3	NA	TRBJ2-7	TRBD1	TGTGCCACGGGACAGGGGGCGGGGGAGCAGTACTTC	CATGQGAGEQYF
TRBV29-1	NA	TRBJ2-1	NA	TGCAGCGTCGTAAGGGGCAATGAGCAGTTCTTC	CSVVRGNEQFF
TRBV11-2	NA	TRBJ2-2	TRBD1	TGTGCCAGCAGCTACTGGGACAGGACCTTTCCCGGGGAGCTGTTTTTT	CASSYWDRTFPGELFF
TRBV5-1	NA	TRBJ2-1	TRBD1	TGCGCCAGCAGCTTGGCAGCAGGGGGCTCTGAGCAGTTCTTC	CASSLAAGGSEQFF
TRBV2	NA	TRBJ2-3	TRBD2	TGTGCCAGCAGTGATTCTGTGACTAGCGGAACAGATACGCAGTATTTT	CASSDSVTSGTDTQYF
TRBV6-5	NA	TRBJ2-1	TRBD2	TGTGCCAGCAGTGAGACGGGAGGGCTTAATGAGCAGTTCTTC	CASSETGGLNEQFF
TRBV2	NA	TRBJ1-4	NA	TGTGCCAGCAGGGAATACAGGGCTACTAATGAAAAACTGTTTTTT	CASREYRATNEKLFF
TRBV5-1	NA	TRBJ2-1	TRBD2	TGCGCCAGCAGCTTGACCAGCGGGAGTTCTCATGAGCAGTTCTTC	CASSLTSGSSHEQFF
TRBV11-2	few	TRBJ2-7	TRBD1	TGTGCCAGCAGGACTCGACAGGGACGCGAGCAGTACTTC	CASRTRQGREQYF
TRBV11-2	NA	TRBJ2-2	NA	TGTGCCAGCAGCTTAGGACGGACTACTACCGGGGAGCTGTTTTTT	CASSLGRTTTGELFF
TRBV7-2	NA	TRBJ2-3	TRBD1	TGTGCCAGCAGCGGGACAGGGGGAAATTCAGATACGCAGTATTTT	CASSGTGGNSDTQYF
TRBV6-6	NA	TRBJ2-7	NA	TGTGCCAGCCGGGAGAGCCTCTCCTACGAGCAGTACTTC	CASRESLSYEQYF
TRBV6-6	NA	TRBJ1-2	NA	TGTGCCAGCAGCCCCGGACAGTCTAACTATGGCTACACCTTC	CASSPGQSNYGYTF
TRBV7-2	NA	TRBJ2-7	NA	TGTGCCAGCAGCTTAGGAGGGATCTACGAGCAGTACTTC	CASSLGGIYEQYF
TRBV2	NA	TRBJ1-1	NA	TGTGCCAGCAGTCCAGACAGGAGAAACACTGAAGCTTTCTTT	CASSPDRRNTEAFF
TRBV7-6	once	TRBJ2-1	TRBD2	TGTGCCAGCAGCTTGGAGCGGGAGACCTACAATGAGCAGTTCTTC	CASSLERETYNEQFF
TRBV6-6	NA	TRBJ2-1	NA	TGTGCCAGCAGTTTGACAGTCAATGAGCAGTTCTTC	CASSLTVNEQFF
TRBV27	NA	TRBJ2-4	TRBD1	TGTGCCAGCAGCCTCACTACAGGGGGCGTCTCCAAAAACATTCAGTACTTC	CASSLTTGGVSKNIQYF
TRBV27	NA	TRBJ2-7	NA	TGTGCCAGCAGTTTAGGAACGGAGACCTACGAGCAGTACTTC	CASSLGTETYEQYF
TRBV7-9	NA	TRBJ1-2	NA	TGTGCCAGCAGCTTAGCGCCCAGCAGGGGCAAATATGGCTACACCTTC	CASSLAPSRGKYGYTF
TRBV5-4	NA	TRBJ2-7	NA	TGTGCCAGCAGCTCTTACTACGAGCAGTACTTC	CASSSYYEQYF
TRBV7-8	NA	TRBJ2-1	TRBD1	TGTGCCAGCAGTTACGATTTATCCGGGACAGCCCTCAATGAGCAGTTCTTC	CASSYDLSGTALNEQFF
TRBV11-3	NA	TRBJ2-7	TRBD1	TGTGCCAGCAGCAGGGACAGGGGACCTTCCTACGAGCAGTACTTC	CASSRDRGPSYEQYF
TRBV28	NA	TRBJ1-5	NA	TGTGCCAGCAAACCGGGACAAAGCAATCAGCCCCAGCATTTT	CASKPGQSNQPQHF
TRBV6-6	NA	TRBJ2-3	TRBD1	TGTGCCAGCAGTTCAAGACAGGGGGATGTCACAGATACGCAGTATTTT	CASSSRQGDVTDTQYF
TRBV25-1	NA	TRBJ2-2	NA	TGTGCCAGCAGTGATAGGGGGAGGGACACCGGGGAGCTGTTTTTT	CASSDRGRDTGELFF
TRBV4-3	NA	TRBJ1-5	NA	TGCGCCAGCAGCCAAGATCTCGCTGGGCAGGGATCAGGCAATCAGCCCCAGCATTTT	CASSQDLAGQGSGNQPQHF
TRBV7-8	NA	TRBJ1-2	TRBD1	TGTGCCAGCAGCTCGCCTTATCTTCCGACAGGGGACAACTATGGCTACACCTTC	CASSSPYLPTGDNYGYTF
TRBV4-2	NA	TRBJ2-2	NA	TGTGCCAGCTCAGCGTTCTCCACCGCGAACACCGGGGAGCTGTTTTTT	CASSAFSTANTGELFF
TRBV4-3	NA	TRBJ1-4	NA	TGCGCCAGCAGCCAGCAAACAGGGCCAACTAATGAAAAACTGTTTTTT	CASSQQTGPTNEKLFF
TRBV19	few	TRBJ2-7	TRBD2	TGTGCCAGTAGTCTTAGCGGGACCTCCTACGAGCAGTACTTC	CASSLSGTSYEQYF
TRBV5-8	NA	TRBJ2-5	NA	TGTGCCAGCAGCTCCGTTGGGGGAGGAGGGTACTTC	CASSSVGGGGYF
TRBV5-6	few	TRBJ2-7	TRBD2	TGTGCCAGCAGCCGTGGCGGGGGAGGTCGGTACTTC	CASSRGGGGRYF
TRBV6-6	NA	TRBJ2-1	TRBD2	TGTGCCAGCAGATTACTAGCGGGTACAGCCAATGAGCAGTTCTTC	CASRLLAGTANEQFF
TRBV14	NA	TRBJ2-5	NA	TGTGCCAGCAGCCAAGACAGGGGTCCTCGGCAAGAGACCCAGTACTTC	CASSQDRGPRQETQYF
TRBV27	NA	TRBJ1-2	NA	TGTGCCAGCAGTTCGCGACAGGCCAACTATGGCTACACCTTC	CASSSRQANYGYTF
TRBV4-1	NA	TRBJ2-3	NA	TGCGCCAGCAGCCATCCGAGTACAGATACGCAGTATTTT	CASSHPSTDTQYF
TRBV7-9	once	TRBJ2-7	TRBD2	TGTGCCAGCAGCACGACTAGCGGGAGATCTTACGAGCAGTACTTC	CASSTTSGRSYEQYF
TRBV5-1	once	TRBJ2-7	NA	TGCGCCAGCAGCCCCGGGGGTTGGGACCGCAGCTCCTACGAGCAGTACTTC	CASSPGGWDRSSYEQYF
TRBV7-9	NA	TRBJ1-1	NA	TGTGCCAGCAGCTTAGCCCCCCTCTGGAGCGCTTTCTTT	CASSLAPLWSAFF
TRBV18	NA	TRBJ2-3	NA	TGTGCCAGCTCAGGCCCCACAGATACGCAGTATTTT	CASSGPTDTQYF
TRBV29-1	once	TRBJ2-5	NA	TGCAGCGGCGGCCTGGAGACCCAGTACTTC	CSGGLETQYF